A single sample is the source of the 8 T cell receptor beta chains below, sequenced in a study of blood T cell repertoires in COVID-19. Here immunoSEQ multiplex PCR was the method, and the copy in TCRdb shows in-frame clones only, minus some. The sample lists about 330,000 clones, more than 90% occurring once. Sequencing used PBMCs or T cells enriched from blood (not recorded which). The receptors were gathered from a woman in her twenties or thirties who had recovered from COVID-19.

This clone has only one observation. The rearrangement links TRBV4-3 to TRBJ1-2; maybe TRBD1 (6 bases). V was cut by 0 bases and J by 3 bases, with 14 bases left in between. The CDR3 has 16 residues. The V gene's germline CDR1 is LGHNA and CDR2 YSLEER. The CDR3 nucleotides read TGCGCCAGCAGCCAAGATCGGTCAGGGGTATACTATGGCTACACCTTC. Its protein product is CASSQDRSGVYYGYTF.

The chain joins TRBV19 to TRBJ2-2, with TRBD2 matching 9 bases. With V trimmed by 3 bases and J by 6 bases, 5 bases remained unmatched. Germline CDR1 reads LNHDA; CDR2 reads SQIVND (reference sequence). This CDR3 region has 15 residues. The chain's CDR3 is CASSIWVAGAGELFF. The DNA for the CDR3 is TGTGCCAGTAGTATTTGGGTAGCGGGAGCCGGGGAGCTGTTTTTT. The full variable domain, rest sourced from reference TRBV19 and TRBJ2-2, is DGGITQSPKYLFRKEGQNVTLSCEQNLNHDAMYWYRQDPGQGLRLIYYSQIVNDFQKGDIAEGYSVSREKKESFPLTVTSAQKNPTAFYLCASSIWVAGAGELFFGEGSRLTVL.

This chain joins TRBV7-2 and TRBJ1-2, with a weak D call TRBD1 (6 bases). CDR1 SGHTA and CDR2 FQGNSA come from the germline V gene. V lost 4 bases and J lost 8, with 14 bases in between. CDR3 length equals 13 residues. The CDR3 protein is CASSSHRESGYTF. In nucleotides, the CDR3 is TGTGCCAGCAGCTCGCACAGGGAGTCAGGCTACACCTTC.

CDR3 bases: TGCGCCAGCAGGACTAGCGGGGGGACCCAAGAGACCCAGTACTTC. Residues: CASRTSGGTQETQYF. The chain uses TRBV5-1 and TRBJ2-5, with 13 positions matching TRBD2. V dropped 5 bases and J dropped 1; count of bases not matched to a gene: 2. There are 15 residues in the CDR3. Germline V gives CDR1 SGHRS, CDR2 YFSETQ.

The chain couples TRBV28 to TRBJ1-1, with a tentative D call TRBD1 (6 bases). This CDR3 is 13 amino acids long. Trimming took off 7 bases at V and 5 bases at J, with 14 bases between the two ends. Germline CDR1 MDHEN, CDR2 SYDVKM. CDR3 sequence (DNA): TGTGCCAGCAACCTTGGAAGGGGGACTGAAGCTTTCTTT. It is translated as CASNLGRGTEAFF.

V is TRBV7-2 and J is TRBJ2-7, with no clear D. The germline gives CDR1 SGHTA, CDR2 FQGNSA. The V end lost 5 bases, the J end lost 0 bases, and 8 bases lay between the germline ends. The CDR3 has 13 residues. CDR3 sequence: CASSRQSSYEQYF. CDR3 sequence (DNA): TGTGCCAGCAGCCGACAAAGCTCCTACGAGCAGTACTTC.

This CDR3 is CASSLQREIYEQYF. In nucleotides, the CDR3 is TGTGCCAGCAGCTTACAGCGGGAGATCTACGAGCAGTACTTC. The rearrangement joins TRBV11-2 to TRBJ2-7; TRBD2 aligns across 8 bases. The CDR3 has 14 amino acids. Germline CDR1 SGHAT, CDR2 FQNNGV. After removal of 2 bases from V and 3 bases from J, the junction contained 3 bases not matched to a gene. Drawing the rest from reference TRBV11-2 and TRBJ2-7, the complete variable domain is EAGVAQSPRYKIIEKRQSVAFWCNPISGHATLYWYQQILGQGPKLLIQFQNNGVVDDSQLPKDRFSAERLKGVDSTLKIQPAKLEDSAVYLCASSLQREIYEQYFGPGTRLTVT.

The chain uses TRBV28 and TRBJ1-3; 8 bases align to TRBD1. Germline CDR1 reads MDHEN; CDR2 reads SYDVKM. Losses at the gene ends were 5 bases for V and 0 bases for J; bases not matched to a gene: 6. This CDR3 is built from 16 residues. CDR3 sequence: CASSLETGGSGNTIYF. CDR3 nucleotides: TGTGCCAGCAGTCTAGAAACAGGGGGCTCTGGAAACACCATATATTTT.